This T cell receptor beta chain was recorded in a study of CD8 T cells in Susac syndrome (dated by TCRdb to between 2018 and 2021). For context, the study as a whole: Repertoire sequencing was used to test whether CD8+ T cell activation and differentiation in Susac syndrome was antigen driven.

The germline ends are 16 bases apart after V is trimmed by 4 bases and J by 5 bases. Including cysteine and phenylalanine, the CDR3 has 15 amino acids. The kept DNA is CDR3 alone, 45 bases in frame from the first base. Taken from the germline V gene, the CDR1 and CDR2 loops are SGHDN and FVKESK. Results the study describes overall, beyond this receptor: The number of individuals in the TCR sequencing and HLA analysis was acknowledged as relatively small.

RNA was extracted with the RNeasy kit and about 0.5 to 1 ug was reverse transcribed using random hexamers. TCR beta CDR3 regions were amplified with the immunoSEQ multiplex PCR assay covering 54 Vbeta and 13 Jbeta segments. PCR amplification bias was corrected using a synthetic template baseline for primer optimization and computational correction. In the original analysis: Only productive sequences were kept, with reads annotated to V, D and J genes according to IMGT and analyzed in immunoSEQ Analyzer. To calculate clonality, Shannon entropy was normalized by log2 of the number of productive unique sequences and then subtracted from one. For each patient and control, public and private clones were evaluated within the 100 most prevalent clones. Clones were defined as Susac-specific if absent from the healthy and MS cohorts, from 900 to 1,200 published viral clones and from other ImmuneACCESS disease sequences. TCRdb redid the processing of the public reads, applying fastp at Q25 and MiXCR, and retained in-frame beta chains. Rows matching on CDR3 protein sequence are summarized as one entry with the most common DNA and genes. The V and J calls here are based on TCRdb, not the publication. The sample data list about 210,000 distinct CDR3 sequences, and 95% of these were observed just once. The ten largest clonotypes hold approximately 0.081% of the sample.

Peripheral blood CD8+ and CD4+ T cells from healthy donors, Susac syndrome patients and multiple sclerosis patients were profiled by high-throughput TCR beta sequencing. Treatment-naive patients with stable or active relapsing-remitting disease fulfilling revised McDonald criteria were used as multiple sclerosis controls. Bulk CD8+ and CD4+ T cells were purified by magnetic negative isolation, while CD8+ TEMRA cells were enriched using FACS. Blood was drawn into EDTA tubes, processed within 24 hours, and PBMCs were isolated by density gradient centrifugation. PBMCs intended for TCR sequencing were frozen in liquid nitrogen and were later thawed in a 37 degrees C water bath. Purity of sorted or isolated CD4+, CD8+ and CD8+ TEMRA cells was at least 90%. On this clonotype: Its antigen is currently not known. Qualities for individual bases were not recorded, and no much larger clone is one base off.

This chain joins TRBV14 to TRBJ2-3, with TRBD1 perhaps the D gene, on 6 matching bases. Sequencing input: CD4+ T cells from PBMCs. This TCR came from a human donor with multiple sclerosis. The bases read TGTGCCAGCAGCCGCACAGGGAAAGGGGAAGATACGCAGTATTTT. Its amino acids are CASSRTGKGEDTQYF.